A selection of T cell receptor beta chains follows, all from one sample in a study of shared clonotypes between healthy human individuals. The assay was immunoSEQ multiplex PCR, and TCRdb's table has in-frame clones only and misses some. The sample shows millions of clones, roughly 93% of them seen only once. Sequenced input: naive CD4+ T cells from PBMCs. Receptor source: a man in his late teens or twenties in good health. Some clones in this sample may be carry-over from other donors' samples. Each CDR3 is given with its conserved first and last residue. A D gene is named only where the DNA matches it firmly. The size field is filled for only some rows; it gives once, few, many or a size class.

>TRBJ1-5|NA|NA|TRBV9
TGTGCCAGCAGCCCCTTTCCGGGTCAGCCCCAGCATTTT
CASSPFPGQPQHF
>TRBJ2-3|NA|TRBD2|TRBV25-1
TGTGCCAGCAGTGATGTTAAGCGGGGGAGGTATTATTTT
CASSDVKRGRYYF
>TRBJ1-4|NA|NA|TRBV27
TGTGCCAGCAGTCTAATTGGTACCCTCGGGACCTCACATCCAGGGAAACTGTTTTTT
CASSLIGTLGTSHPGKLFF
>TRBJ1-1|NA|NA|TRBV6-5
TGTGCCAGCACCCGGGACGGCGAGCAAGCTTTCTTT
CASTRDGEQAFF
>TRBJ2-7|NA|TRBD1|TRBV11-3
TGTGCCAGCAGCTTAGGTAGGGGGCACTCCTACGAGCAGTACTTC
CASSLGRGHSYEQYF
>TRBJ2-1|once|TRBD2|TRBV18
TGTGCCAGCTCACCACCAGGGCAGCCTAGCGGTGGTACGAAGTTCTTC
CASSPPGQPSGGTKFF
>TRBJ1-2|NA|NA|TRBV9
TGTGCCAGCAGCGCCGGGGTTTCTGGGGACTATGGCTACACCTTC
CASSAGVSGDYGYTF
>TRBJ2-1|NA|NA|TRBV25-1
TGTGCCAGCAGTGAATGGGGTGAGCAGTTCTTC
CASSEWGEQFF
>TRBJ2-2|NA|TRBD2|TRBV6-5
TGTGCCAGCAGTTACTCGACTCGGGGGGTCGGCGGGGAGCTGTTTTTT
CASSYSTRGVGGELFF
>TRBJ2-7|NA|NA|TRBV5-1
TGCGCCAGCAGCTTGGGGGTAGCATCCGAGCAGTACTTC
CASSLGVASEQYF
>TRBJ1-1|NA|NA|TRBV18
TGTGCCAGCTCACCAAGGGGGGACACTGAAGCTTTCTTT
CASSPRGDTEAFF
>TRBJ1-1|NA|TRBD1|TRBV27
TGTGCCAGCAGTTCTAGACAGGGAAAAAACACTGAAGCTTTCTTT
CASSSRQGKNTEAFF
>TRBJ2-5|NA|NA|TRBV7-8
TGTGCCAGCAGTGTACGGTCTCGGGGAGAGACCCAGTACTTC
CASSVRSRGETQYF
>TRBJ2-1|once|TRBD2|TRBV11-3
TGTGCCAGCAGTTATAGCGGGAGAAGTGATGAGCAGTTCTTC
CASSYSGRSDEQFF
>TRBJ2-2|NA|TRBD2|TRBV6-1
TGTGCCAGCAGTGAAGGAACTAGCGGGTACACCGGGGAGCTGTTTTTT
CASSEGTSGYTGELFF
>TRBJ1-5|NA|TRBD1|TRBV19
TGTGCCAGTGGGGACAGGAGTTATCAGCCCCAGCATTTT
CASGDRSYQPQHF
>TRBJ2-5|NA|NA|TRBV28
TGTGCCAGCAGTATCGGACGGTGGGAGAGGACCCAGTACTTC
CASSIGRWERTQYF